The 27 T cell receptor beta chains below all came from one sample that was sequenced in a study of cytomegalovirus exposure and HLA in healthy donors. The PCR had 60 Vbeta and 13 Jbeta primers. Only in-frame clones appear in the TCRdb table, and some are missing; sequencing was by immunoSEQ multiplex PCR. The profile shows 200,000 to 300,000 clones, approximately 84% of them singletons. Specimen: PBMCs. The source of these receptors is a girl aged 2-15 years in good health and CMV-seronegative.

V usage is TRBV4-1 and J usage is TRBJ2-1; D is perhaps TRBD2 (5 bases). This CDR3 has 15 residues. Germline values: CDR1 MGHRA, CDR2 YSYEKL. Trimming removed 0 bases from V and 4 bases from J, with 10 bases in between. The CDR3 spells CASSQEGGTYNEQFF. The DNA of the CDR3 is TGCGCCAGCAGCCAAGAAGGAGGCACATACAATGAGCAGTTCTTC.

The chain uses TRBV7-9 and TRBJ1-2, with D unresolved. Trimming removed 1 base at V and 0 bases at J, with 6 bases between. This CDR3 has 14 amino acids. The germline CDR1 and CDR2 sequences are SEHNR and FQNEAQ (reference sequence). The CDR3 nucleotides read TGTGCCAGCAGCTTAGAGGGAGCTAACTATGGCTACACCTTC. Its translation is CASSLEGANYGYTF.

The J gene is TRBJ1-1, the V gene TRBV5-1; D may be TRBD1 (5 bases). The CDR3 is made up of 14 amino acids. Germline V lookup: CDR1 SGHRS, CDR2 YFSETQ. Between the trimmed V and J ends, which lost 4 bases and 2 bases, there was a span of 12 bases. CDR3 nucleotides: TGCGCCAGCAGCAGCTTACAGGTAAACACTGAAGCTTTCTTT. Its protein product is CASSSLQVNTEAFF.

The chain is built from TRBV19 and TRBJ2-2, with 8 bases matching TRBD2. From germline, CDR1 is LNHDA and CDR2 SQIVND (reference sequence). This CDR3 is built from 16 residues. With 3 bases clipped from V and 4 bases from J, the junction kept 7 bases outside the gene matches. CDR3 DNA: TGTGCCAGTAGTATTATCACGGGGGGGATCACCGGGGAGCTGTTTTTT. This translates into CASSIITGGITGELFF.

The chain uses TRBV6-5 and TRBJ2-7; 7 bases are shared with TRBD1. CDR3 length: 14 amino acids. Germline lookup yields CDR1 MNHEY and CDR2 SVGAGI. The V gene end was trimmed by 6 bases and the J gene end by 0 bases; junction bases not matched to a gene: 5. The CDR3 is CASRGQRLSYEQYF. CDR3 DNA: TGTGCCAGCAGGGGACAGCGTCTCTCCTACGAGCAGTACTTC.

This chain connects TRBV30 to TRBJ1-4, with 8 bases matching TRBD1. The germline gives CDR1 GTSNPN, CDR2 SVGIG (reference sequence). The CDR3 runs 13 residues. Unmatched junction bases numbered 1, after V lost 5 bases and J lost 2 bases. CDR3 DNA: TGTGCCTGGCAGGGGGCGACTAATGAAAAACTGTTTTTT. Translation gives CAWQGATNEKLFF.

This clone has a single count. The chain's CDR3 is CASSYSDSSYEQYF. DNA of the CDR3: TGTGCCAGCAGTTATTCGGACAGCTCCTACGAGCAGTACTTC. The chain couples TRBV2 to TRBJ2-7, with a weak D call TRBD1 (6 bases). The CDR3 runs to 14 residues. Germline V gene lookup returns CDR1 SNHLY and CDR2 FYNNEI. V lost 5 bases to trimming and J lost 0 bases, with 11 bases between them.

CDR3 DNA sequence: TGTGCCAGCAGCTTCACATACGGGACAGGGGGCGTTGGAAACACCATATATTTT. Amino acids: CASSFTYGTGGVGNTIYF. The chain is built from TRBV5-4 and TRBJ1-3; TRBD1 matches 12 bases. Germline-derived CDR1 and CDR2 are SGHNT and YYREEE (reference sequence). This CDR3 comprises 18 residues. V shed 2 bases, J shed 3 bases, and the junction held 9 bases outside the gene matches.

The rearrangement uses TRBV18 and TRBJ2-3; 7 bases agree with TRBD2. The CDR3 is 16 residues long. Germline CDR1 reads KGHSH; CDR2 reads LQKENI. V lost 3 bases to trimming and J lost 2 bases; unmatched junction nucleotides: 8. CDR3 in amino acids: CASSPVAGRPTDTQYF. CDR3 bases: TGTGCCAGCTCACCCGTAGCCGGGAGGCCCACAGATACGCAGTATTTT.

The V gene is TRBV5-1, the J gene TRBJ1-2; 7 nucleotides align to TRBD1. Trimming cost V 0 bases and J 1 base; bases outside gene matches: 6. Germline loops: CDR1 SGHRS, CDR2 YFSETQ. The CDR3 runs 16 residues. The CDR3 loop reads CASSLGQGFINYGYTF. The CDR3 DNA sequence: TGCGCCAGCAGCTTGGGACAGGGTTTTATTAACTATGGCTACACCTTC.

Notes on this clone: The same CDR3 also results from other DNA sequences found in this sample. This sequence joins TRBV11-3 and TRBJ2-5; D is possibly TRBD2 (5 bases). The CDR3 has 14 residues. The germline CDR1 and CDR2 sequences are SGHNT and YENEEA. V was pared by 1 base and J by 2 bases, with 8 bases between. CDR3 DNA sequence: TGTGCCAGCAGCTTAGGCGGAGGACAAGAGACCCAGTACTTC. Protein sequence: CASSLGGGQETQYF.

This chain links TRBV6-4 with TRBJ2-7; 10 positions match TRBD2. Unmatched junction bases numbered 5, after V lost 0 bases and J lost 3 bases. This CDR3 region has 16 residues. CDR1 and CDR2 from the germline V gene are MRHNA and SNTAGT. CDR3 DNA sequence: TGTGCCAGCAGTGACTCGACTAGCGGGTGGATCTACGAGCAGTACTTC. Amino acid sequence: CASSDSTSGWIYEQYF.

The rearrangement joins TRBV4-2 to TRBJ2-1; 15 bases line up with TRBD2. This CDR3 is built from 17 residues. The germline V gene encodes CDR1 LGHNA and CDR2 YNFKEQ. After removal of 3 bases from V and 14 bases from J, the junction contained 14 bases not matched to a gene. The CDR3 DNA reads as TGTGCCAGCAGCCACACCCTGGGACTAGCGGGAGGTAGGGTAGAGTTCTTC. Encoded protein: CASSHTLGLAGGRVEFF.

The chain uses TRBV6-1 and TRBJ1-6; 7 bases fit TRBD1. CDR3 length: 15 residues. Germline V gene sequence: CDR1 MNHNS, CDR2 SASEGT. V was pared by 9 bases and J by 6 bases, with 11 bases of the junction left unmatched. The CDR3 DNA reads TGTGCCAGTTACCGCCGGGACAGACTTAATTCACCCCTCCACTTT. Protein sequence: CASYRRDRLNSPLHF.

The sample holds a few counts of this clone. The rearrangement links TRBV14 to TRBJ2-3; TRBD1 might be the D (6 bases). Germline lookup yields CDR1 SGHDN and CDR2 FVKESK. The V end was cut by 2 bases, the J end by 0 bases, with 9 bases between. This CDR3 has 15 residues. The CDR3, as DNA: TGTGCCAGCAGCCAACGCACAGGGAGCACAGATACGCAGTATTTT. Its translation is CASSQRTGSTDTQYF.

The chain couples TRBV6-1 to TRBJ2-1; TRBD1 matches at 11 bases. The ends lost 4 bases at V and 4 bases at J; junction bases unmatched: 6. The germline CDR1 and CDR2 sequences are MNHNS and SASEGT. The CDR3 runs 16 residues. The CDR3, as DNA: TGTGCCAGCAGTGCCCAAGGACAGGGGGCTTACAATGAGCAGTTCTTC. It is translated as CASSAQGQGAYNEQFF.

V gene TRBV4-1 combines with J gene TRBJ2-1; D is uncertain. The CDR3 contains 13 residues. In germline, CDR1 is MGHRA, CDR2 YSYEKL. V was clipped by 0 bases and J by 9 bases, with 9 bases between them. The CDR3: CASSQEGVSEQFF. The CDR3 region has the DNA TGCGCCAGCAGCCAAGAAGGAGTCTCTGAGCAGTTCTTC.

The genes are TRBV15 and TRBJ2-3, with a possible D match to TRBD2 (6 bases). The CDR3 is made up of 16 amino acids. Trimming pared 3 bases from V and 5 bases from J, leaving 18 bases between. Germline values: CDR1 LNHNV, CDR2 YYDKDF (reference sequence). CDR3 DNA sequence: TGTGCCACCAGCAGTCGACTGTCAGTGGGGGGAGATACGCAGTATTTT. Its translation is CATSSRLSVGGDTQYF.

The CDR3 region has the DNA TGTGCCAGCTCACCGGGACTCGCGGGGAATCAGCCCCAGCATTTT. This translates into CASSPGLAGNQPQHF. This sequence joins TRBV18 and TRBJ1-5; possibly TRBD1 for D (5 bases). Germline loops: CDR1 KGHSH, CDR2 LQKENI. V was clipped by 3 bases and J by 4 bases, with 13 bases between them. This CDR3 contains 15 residues.

The chain recombines TRBV5-1 with TRBJ2-7; 13 nucleotides align to TRBD2. Trimming cost V 2 bases and J 4 bases; bases outside gene matches: 3. The CDR3 contains 15 residues. Germline V lookup: CDR1 SGHRS, CDR2 YFSETQ. DNA for the CDR3: TGCGCCAGCAGCTTCCTGACTAGCGGGGGGTACGAGCAGTACTTC. It codes for CASSFLTSGGYEQYF.

This clone was detected only once. J is TRBJ2-3 and V is TRBV7-3, with TRBD1 matching over 8 bases. Germline V CDR1 and CDR2: SGHTA, FQGTGA. J lost 4 bases, V lost 5 bases, and 5 bases had no gene match. The CDR3 length is 14 residues. The CDR3 is CASSQGAGADTQYF. Here the CDR3 DNA reads TGTGCCAGCAGCCAGGGGGCCGGAGCAGATACGCAGTATTTT.

V and J are TRBV5-6 and TRBJ1-5; 7 bases line up with TRBD1. Trimming cost V 0 bases and J 4 bases; bases outside gene matches: 1. Germline-derived CDR1 and CDR2 are SGHDT and YYEEEE. This CDR3 is built from 14 residues. CDR3 sequence: CASSLGDRNQPQHF. Written as DNA, the CDR3 is TGTGCCAGCAGCTTGGGGGACAGAAATCAGCCCCAGCATTTT.

V is TRBV9 and J is TRBJ2-5; no reliable D call. Trimming removed 3 bases from V and 7 bases from J, with 4 bases in between. CDR3 length: 10 amino acids. Germline V CDR1 and CDR2: SGDLS, YYNGEE. The CDR3 is CASSGRTQYF. The DNA for the CDR3 is TGTGCCAGCAGCGGTAGGACCCAGTACTTC.

This clone turned up a few times. The chain combines TRBV7-6 with TRBJ2-1; 8 bases match TRBD2. CDR1 is SGHVS, CDR2 FNYEAQ, per germline. V was clipped by 5 bases and J by 3 bases; unmatched bases: 9. This CDR3 comprises 16 residues. CDR3 region: CASSALRGDGYNEQFF. In DNA, the CDR3 is TGTGCCAGCAGCGCACTGCGGGGGGACGGCTACAATGAGCAGTTCTTC.

The chain joins TRBV10-2 to TRBJ2-7, with a possible D match to TRBD2 (5 bases). V was pared by 9 bases and J by 1 base, with 13 bases between. Germline lookup yields CDR1 WSHSY and CDR2 SAAADI. The CDR3 contains 13 residues. CDR3 region: CASLDFLSYEQYF. CDR3 coding DNA: TGCGCCAGTTTGGACTTTTTGTCCTACGAGCAGTACTTC.

The CDR3 protein is CASSLVEQGEAFF. DNA for the CDR3: TGCGCCAGCAGCTTGGTGGAACAGGGGGAAGCTTTCTTT. The chain couples TRBV5-1 to TRBJ1-1; 7 bases map to TRBD1. This CDR3 spans 13 amino acids. Germline V gene lookup returns CDR1 SGHRS and CDR2 YFSETQ. The junction had 4 bases not matched to a gene; V was cut back by 0 bases and J by 8 bases. Based on the CDR3 plus reference TRBV5-1 and TRBJ1-1, the full variable domain is KAGVTQTPRYLIKTRGQQVTLSCSPISGHRSVSWYQQTPGQGLQFLFEYFSETQRNKGNFPGRFSGRQFSNSRSEMNVSTLELGDSALYLCASSLVEQGEAFFGQGTRLTVV.

The chain has TRBV11-3 and TRBJ1-1; 9 positions agree with TRBD1. The germline V gene has CDR1 SGHNT and CDR2 YENEEA. The CDR3 totals 15 residues. The V segment lost 5 bases and the J segment 4 bases; nucleotides outside the gene matches: 8. Here the CDR3 DNA reads TGTGCCAGCAGCCCCGGGACAGGGTCGTTCACTGAAGCTTTCTTT. Translation: CASSPGTGSFTEAFF.